The 29 T cell receptor beta chains listed next were all sequenced from one sample in a study of blood T cell repertoires in COVID-19. Here immunoSEQ multiplex PCR was the method, and the copy in TCRdb shows in-frame clones only, minus some. The data show more than 85,000 clones, roughly 90% seen once. What was sequenced was peripheral blood. These receptors came from a woman aged 50 to 65 with COVID-19, enrolled during active disease.

The chain employs TRBV10-3 and TRBJ1-3; a weak D match, TRBD1 (6 bases). The CDR3 sequence is 15 residues long. In germline, CDR1 is ENHRY, CDR2 SYGVKD. Trimming took 6 bases from V and 0 from J, leaving 12 bases between them. This CDR3 reads CAIRDSVRSGNTIYF. The CDR3 DNA reads as TGTGCCATCAGGGACAGCGTTCGCTCTGGAAACACCATATATTTT.

This clone was seen a single time. The V and J genes are TRBV19 and TRBJ2-3, with 10 bases that match TRBD2. After removal of 8 bases from V and 4 bases from J, the junction contained 12 bases not matched to a gene. Germline V gene sequence: CDR1 LNHDA, CDR2 SQIVND (reference sequence). The CDR3 covers 16 residues. The CDR3 sequence is CASCNPSGGLSDTQYF. The CDR3 nucleotides are TGTGCCAGTTGTAATCCTAGCGGGGGATTATCAGATACGCAGTATTTT.

The CDR3 DNA sequence: TGTGCCAGCAGTTTAGGGGGGCACACTGAAGCTTTCTTT. Its translation is CASSLGGHTEAFF. The rearrangement joins TRBV12-3 or TRBV12-4 to TRBJ1-1; D might be TRBD1 (6 bases). CDR3 size: 13 residues. V was shortened by 1 base and J by 3 bases, with 6 bases between the two germline ends.

The rearrangement joins TRBV19 to TRBJ2-1; 7 positions agree with TRBD2. The CDR3 loop spans 15 amino acids. CDR1 is LNHDA, CDR2 SQIVND, per germline (reference sequence). Trimming cost V 1 base and J 3 bases; bases outside gene matches: 3. The CDR3 sequence is CASSIGGGDYNEQFF. The CDR3 DNA is TGTGCCAGTAGTATAGGCGGGGGAGACTACAATGAGCAGTTCTTC.

This clone was seen just once. The gene calls are TRBV19 and TRBJ1-2, with D perhaps matching TRBD1 (6 bases). The CDR3 has 13 amino acids. V was shortened by 5 bases and J by 3 bases, with 10 bases between the two germline ends. Germline loops: CDR1 LNHDA, CDR2 SQIVND (reference sequence). The CDR3 coding sequence is TGTGCCAGTAGTCCGACAGGTTACTATGGCTACACCTTC. Its translation is CASSPTGYYGYTF.

The chain employs TRBV4-2 and TRBJ2-3; the match to TRBD2 covers 11 bases. V shed 1 base and J 2 bases; nucleotides not matched to a gene: 11. The CDR3 has 19 amino acids. Germline CDR1 LGHNA, CDR2 YNFKEQ. CDR3 nucleotide sequence: TGTGCCAGCAGCCAAGGAGAGGCTAGCGGGGGGTTAAACACAGATACGCAGTATTTT. It yields the protein CASSQGEASGGLNTDTQYF.

The chain links TRBV2 to TRBJ2-3, with TRBD2 identical over 10 bases. The CDR3 sequence is 15 residues long. Germline lookup yields CDR1 SNHLY and CDR2 FYNNEI. Unmatched junction bases numbered 10, after V lost 6 bases and J lost 7 bases. The CDR3 DNA sequence: TGTGCCAGCAGAATTAGCGGGGGGCCGGCTTATACGCAGTATTTT. It specifies CASRISGGPAYTQYF.

The chain joins TRBV6-5 to TRBJ1-1; D call uncertain. The CDR3 runs 14 residues. Trimming removed 2 bases at V and 0 bases at J, with 7 bases between. Per the germline V gene, CDR1 is MNHEY and CDR2 is SVGAGI. The CDR3 sequence: CASSYGQLNTEAFF. Written as DNA, the CDR3 is TGTGCCAGCAGTTACGGGCAGTTGAACACTGAAGCTTTCTTT.

The CDR3 loop is CASSQGQGRSYEQYF. CDR3 nucleotides: TGCGCCAGCAGCCAAGGACAGGGTAGGTCCTACGAGCAGTACTTC. J is TRBJ2-7 and V is TRBV4-3; 7 nucleotides agree with TRBD1. Germline trimming cut 1 base from V and 1 base from J; bases unmatched to any gene: 4. The germline V gene encodes CDR1 LGHNA and CDR2 YSLEER. The CDR3 covers 15 residues.

The V gene is TRBV19, the J gene TRBJ1-2; TRBD1 matches at 11 bases. Per the germline V gene, CDR1 is LNHDA and CDR2 is SQIVND (reference sequence). The CDR3 is 14 residues long. V shed 4 bases and J 8 bases; nucleotides not matched to a gene: 6. The CDR3 coding sequence is TGTGCCAGTAGTAAGGACAGGGGGCGACGGGGCTACACCTTC. Amino acid sequence: CASSKDRGRRGYTF.

The chain combines TRBV5-5 with TRBJ1-5, with 9 bases lining up with TRBD1. The CDR3 is 14 amino acids. Germline assignment: CDR1 SGHKS and CDR2 YYEKEE (reference sequence). The V gene end was trimmed by 3 bases and the J gene end by 6 bases; junction bases not matched to a gene: 4. Here the CDR3 reads CASSSTGGSQPQHF. In DNA form, the CDR3 reads TGTGCCAGCAGCTCCACAGGGGGCAGTCAGCCCCAGCATTTT.

The chain recombines TRBV6-2 or TRBV6-3 with TRBJ2-1; the match to TRBD2 covers 7 bases. The CDR3 sequence is 16 residues long. Per germline, CDR1 MNHEY and CDR2 SVGEGT. With 2 bases clipped from V and 4 bases from J, the junction kept 8 bases outside the gene matches. This chain's CDR3 is CASSYPTGLPYNEQFF. CDR3 nucleotides: TGTGCCAGCAGTTACCCAACGGGACTACCTTACAATGAGCAGTTCTTC.

The rearrangement joins TRBV7-2 to TRBJ2-3; D uncertain. Germline assignment: CDR1 SGHTA and CDR2 FQGNSA. Trimming pared 5 bases from V and 8 bases from J, leaving 14 bases between. The length of the CDR3 is 13 residues. The CDR3 sequence: CASSPKTRATQYF. The CDR3 DNA sequence: TGTGCCAGCAGCCCTAAAACCCGAGCTACGCAGTATTTT.

Written as DNA, the CDR3 is TGTGCTAGTGGTTTGGCTGTAAGACTAGCGAGGGGCAATGAGCAGTTCTTC. Its protein product is CASGLAVRLARGNEQFF. This chain joins TRBV12-5 and TRBJ2-1, with 8 bases that match TRBD2. This CDR3 region has 17 residues. Germline CDR1 reads LGHNT; CDR2 reads FRNRAP. The V and J ends lost 1 base and 6 bases, in that order; junction bases with no gene match: 11.

This clone was recorded a few times. This sequence joins TRBV4-2 and TRBJ2-7, with D perhaps matching TRBD2 (6 bases). The CDR3 sequence is 17 residues long. V dropped 3 bases and J dropped 2 bases, with 20 bases sitting between them. From germline, CDR1 is LGHNA and CDR2 YNFKEQ. The CDR3: CASSHPSLGGSAYEQYF. CDR3 sequence (DNA): TGTGCCAGCAGCCACCCCTCATTGGGGGGATCAGCCTACGAGCAGTACTTC.

V is TRBV11-2 and J is TRBJ2-3, with TRBD2 identical over 10 bases. V dropped 5 bases and J dropped 6; count of bases not matched to a gene: 8. The length of the CDR3 is 15 residues. Looked up from germline, CDR1 is SGHAT and CDR2 is FQNNGV. The CDR3 region has the DNA TGTGCCAGCAGCCTTCGAGCGGGGGGGCGGGATACGCAGTATTTT. This codes for CASSLRAGGRDTQYF.

The rearrangement uses TRBV9 and TRBJ1-4; TRBD1 aligns across 7 bases. The J segment lost 0 bases and the V segment lost 3 bases, leaving 5 bases of the junction unmatched. Germline V gene sequence: CDR1 SGDLS, CDR2 YYNGEE. The CDR3 totals 16 residues. This chain's CDR3 is CASSGRDRATNEKLFF. CDR3 DNA: TGTGCCAGCAGCGGCCGGGACAGAGCAACTAATGAAAAACTGTTTTTT.

The CDR3 sequence: CASSYLYGYTF. The CDR3 nucleotides are TGTGCCAGCAGTTACCTCTATGGCTACACCTTC. The rearrangement links TRBV6-2 or TRBV6-3 to TRBJ1-2, with D unclear. V was trimmed by 2 bases and J by 4 bases, leaving 2 bases between them. The V gene's germline CDR1 is MNHEY and CDR2 SVGEGT. The CDR3 is 11 amino acids.

Concerning this clone: A read error may account for a junction end that differs from germline. The V gene is TRBV7-9, the J gene TRBJ2-3; 9 nucleotides agree with TRBD2. From germline, CDR1 is SEHNR and CDR2 FQNEAQ (reference sequence). The CDR3 has 14 amino acids. Here the CDR3 reads CASSVAGAPDTQYF. The CDR3, as DNA: TGTGCCAGCAGCGTAGCGGGGGCCCCAGATACGCAGTATTTT.

The J gene is TRBJ2-1, the V gene TRBV12-5, with 14 positions matching TRBD2. The CDR3 sequence is 15 residues long. Per the germline V gene, CDR1 is LGHNT and CDR2 is FRNRAP. V trimming: 5 bases; J trimming: 10 bases; junction bases outside the gene matches: 7. CDR3 sequence (DNA): TGTGCTAGTGGTCCGCCGGGACTAGCGGGGGTCGAGCAGTTCTTC. Amino acid sequence: CASGPPGLAGVEQFF.

This clone came up once. The chain recombines TRBV5-6 with TRBJ1-5; tentative D call: TRBD1 (5 bases). Germline V gives CDR1 SGHDT, CDR2 YYEEEE. This CDR3 spans 18 amino acids. V was shortened by 0 bases and J by 6 bases, with 22 bases between the two germline ends. The DNA for the CDR3 is TGTGCCAGCAGCTTGGTGGGAGGGGCCTTCACGAGGATTCAGCCCCAGCATTTT. Translation: CASSLVGGAFTRIQPQHF.

The chain recombines TRBV3-1 (or the pseudogene TRBV3-2) with TRBJ1-6; D call uncertain. Trimming stripped 0 bases from V and 4 bases from J, with 10 bases between. This CDR3 contains 16 residues. Germline assignment: CDR1 LGHDT and CDR2 YNNKEL (reference sequence). The CDR3 reads CASSQETRLYNSPLHF. Written as DNA, the CDR3 is TGTGCCAGCAGCCAAGAAACCCGACTATATAATTCACCCCTCCACTTT.

The genes are TRBV4-1 and TRBJ2-3; TRBD2 aligns across 11 bases. CDR1 is MGHRA and CDR2 is YSYEKL in the germline V gene. This CDR3 region has 13 residues. J was trimmed by 3 bases and V by 8 bases; bases with no gene match: 1. CDR3 region: CASLAGGTDTQYF. For the CDR3, the DNA is TGCGCCAGCCTAGCGGGGGGAACAGATACGCAGTATTTT.

The V call is TRBV12-5, the J call TRBJ2-3, with 16 nucleotides matching TRBD2. Trimming at V came to 7 bases and at J to 4 bases, leaving 5 bases not matched to a gene. The CDR3 extends over 16 amino acids. Germline V gene sequence: CDR1 LGHNT, CDR2 FRNRAP. The CDR3 sequence: CASALGTSGGADTQYF. The CDR3 DNA follows: TGTGCTAGTGCCCTCGGGACTAGCGGGGGGGCAGATACGCAGTATTTT.

The chain couples TRBV6-1 to TRBJ2-1, with TRBD1 as a possible D gene (6 bases). V was trimmed by 3 bases and J by 2 bases, leaving 8 bases between them. Germline lookup yields CDR1 MNHNS and CDR2 SASEGT. The length of the CDR3 is 14 residues. The CDR3: CASSDRGPYNEQFF. CDR3 DNA: TGTGCCAGCAGTGACAGGGGTCCCTACAATGAGCAGTTCTTC.

V gene TRBV28 combines with J gene TRBJ1-4; D unclear. Germline V lookup: CDR1 MDHEN, CDR2 SYDVKM. The CDR3 sequence is 14 residues long. Trimming removed 6 bases at V and 3 bases at J, with 11 bases between. The CDR3 region is CASSPLEANEKLFF. The CDR3 coding sequence is TGTGCCAGCAGCCCCCTCGAGGCTAATGAAAAACTGTTTTTT.

The chain recombines TRBV19 with TRBJ1-2, with a tentative D call TRBD1 (6 bases). Trimming took 9 bases from V and 4 from J, leaving 15 bases between them. The CDR3 extends over 13 amino acids. Germline assignment: CDR1 LNHDA and CDR2 SQIVND (reference sequence). The CDR3 DNA follows: TGTGCCAGCGGCGGACAGAGCCCCTATGGCTACACCTTC. Residues: CASGGQSPYGYTF. Complete variable domain (other parts from reference TRBV19 and TRBJ1-2): DGGITQSPKYLFRKEGQNVTLSCEQNLNHDAMYWYRQDPGQGLRLIYYSQIVNDFQKGDIAEGYSVSREKKESFPLTVTSAQKNPTAFYLCASGGQSPYGYTFGSGTRLTVV.

The chain couples TRBV7-2 to TRBJ1-1; D may be TRBD1 (5 bases). V was shortened by 1 base and J by 6 bases, with 15 bases between the two germline ends. This CDR3 comprises 15 residues. Per germline, CDR1 SGHTA and CDR2 FQGNSA. CDR3 in amino acids: CASSLELRGTAEAFF. CDR3 DNA: TGTGCCAGCAGCTTAGAATTACGGGGGACGGCTGAAGCTTTCTTT.

The V and J genes are TRBV14 and TRBJ1-1; 7 nucleotides match TRBD1. The CDR3 has 14 amino acids. V shed 4 bases, J shed 6 bases, and the junction held 8 bases outside the gene matches. CDR1 and CDR2 from the germline V gene are SGHDN and FVKESK. CDR3: CASSPRGVTPEAFF. The DNA of the CDR3 is TGTGCCAGCAGCCCCAGGGGGGTGACCCCTGAAGCTTTCTTT. The whole variable domain, remainder taken from reference TRBV14 and TRBJ1-1, is EAGVTQFPSHSVIEKGQTVTLRCDPISGHDNLYWYRRVMGKEIKFLLHFVKESKQDESGMPNNRFLAERTGGTYSTLKVQPAELEDSGVYFCASSPRGVTPEAFFGQGTRLTVV.